A single sample gave rise to the 10 T cell receptor beta chains below, sequenced in a study of cytomegalovirus exposure and HLA in healthy donors. PCR involved 60 Vbeta and 13 Jbeta primers. Produced via immunoSEQ multiplex PCR; TCRdb's table is partial and in-frame only. The profile shows about 150,000 clones, around 68% of them singletons. Sequencing input: PBMCs. The receptors originated from a man aged 25 to 45 in good health and CMV-seropositive.

This sequence joins TRBV5-6 and TRBJ2-5, with 8 positions matching TRBD1. Germline-derived CDR1 and CDR2 are SGHDT and YYEEEE. There are 14 residues in the CDR3. Trimming removed 4 bases from V and 2 bases from J; junction bases left unmatched: 4. CDR3 residues: CASSRTGFQETQYF. For the CDR3, the DNA is TGTGCCAGCAGCCGGACAGGGTTTCAAGAGACCCAGTACTTC.

J is TRBJ2-3 and V is TRBV6-1; 8 bases are shared with TRBD2. This CDR3 has 14 residues. From germline, CDR1 is MNHNS and CDR2 SASEGT. J gave up 4 bases and V 6 bases, and 6 bases lay outside the gene matches. The CDR3 DNA reads TGTGCCAGCAGAGAGCGGGAGTTTGCAGATACGCAGTATTTT. The encoded protein is CASREREFADTQYF.

This chain uses TRBV27 with TRBJ2-7; 7 bases agree with TRBD1. The V segment lost 7 bases and the J segment 0 bases; nucleotides outside the gene matches: 6. This CDR3 is 14 amino acids long. Germline V gene sequence: CDR1 MNHEY, CDR2 SMNVEV (reference sequence). The CDR3 protein is CASTATGNSYEQYF. CDR3 nucleotide sequence: TGTGCCAGCACCGCGACAGGGAACTCCTACGAGCAGTACTTC.

The chain uses TRBV28 and TRBJ2-7; D unclear. V was pared by 6 bases and J by 4 bases, with 16 bases between. CDR1 and CDR2 from the germline V gene are MDHEN and SYDVKM. CDR3 length: 14 residues. CDR3 DNA: TGTGCCAGCAGCGTTTCTGAGCCTAGGTACGAGCAGTACTTC. Translating gives CASSVSEPRYEQYF.

This clone was seen more than once but under ten times. This rearrangement joins TRBV10-3 to TRBJ1-2; 8 bases line up with TRBD1. J gave up 2 bases and V 4 bases, and 0 bases lay outside the gene matches. The germline CDR1 and CDR2 sequences are ENHRY and SYGVKD. The CDR3 has 13 amino acids. The CDR3 spells CAISGTGNYGYTF. The CDR3 DNA follows: TGTGCCATCAGTGGGACAGGGAACTATGGCTACACCTTC.

The rearrangement joins TRBV11-3 to TRBJ2-6; 12 bases fit TRBD2. CDR3 length equals 17 residues. V was pared by 7 bases and J by 4 bases, with 8 bases of the junction left unmatched. CDR1 SGHNT and CDR2 YENEEA come from the germline V gene. The CDR3 loop is CASTTPSGRGGANVLTF. The CDR3 coding sequence is TGTGCCAGCACCACACCTAGCGGGAGGGGAGGGGCCAACGTCCTGACTTTC.

The rearrangement links TRBV18 to TRBJ1-3; TRBD1 aligns across 8 bases. Germline V gene data show CDR1 as KGHSH and CDR2 as LQKENI. The V gene end was trimmed by 1 base and the J gene end by 2 bases; junction bases not matched to a gene: 13. This CDR3 contains 19 residues. This chain's CDR3 is CASSPQEELDRVAGNTIYF. The CDR3 DNA follows: TGTGCCAGCTCACCACAGGAGGAACTGGACAGGGTTGCTGGAAACACCATATATTTT.

This clone was observed once. The genes are TRBV4-1 and TRBJ2-2, with a tentative D call TRBD2 (5 bases). CDR3 size: 16 residues. CDR1 is MGHRA, CDR2 YSYEKL, per germline. Trimming left V 1 base short and J 1 base short, with 10 bases between. CDR3 residues: CASSQVGAGNTGELFF. Here the CDR3 DNA reads TGCGCCAGCAGCCAAGTTGGCGCGGGGAACACCGGGGAGCTGTTTTTT.

This chain uses TRBV6-5 with TRBJ2-2; TRBD2 aligns across 7 bases. The J segment lost 1 base and the V segment lost 4 bases, leaving 6 bases of the junction unmatched. CDR3 length: 16 amino acids. Looked up from germline, CDR1 is MNHEY and CDR2 is SVGAGI. CDR3 nucleotide sequence: TGTGCCAGCAGTTTAGCGGGCGCGTTGAACACCGGGGAGCTGTTTTTT. Its translation: CASSLAGALNTGELFF.

This chain uses TRBV19 with TRBJ1-2; 9 positions agree with TRBD1. Per the germline V gene, CDR1 is LNHDA and CDR2 is SQIVND (reference sequence). The CDR3 has 12 residues. Trimming removed 6 bases from V and 9 bases from J; junction bases left unmatched: 5. The CDR3 DNA is TGTGCCAGTAGGACAGGGGGAACTAGCTACACCTTC. This translates into CASRTGGTSYTF. Complete variable domain (other parts from reference TRBV19 and TRBJ1-2): DGGITQSPKYLFRKEGQNVTLSCEQNLNHDAMYWYRQDPGQGLRLIYYSQIVNDFQKGDIAEGYSVSREKKESFPLTVTSAQKNPTAFYLCASRTGGTSYTFGSGTRLTVV.